The source of this T cell receptor beta chain is a study of T cell repertoires in cytomegalovirus infection (dated by TCRdb to between 2019 and 2020). At the level of the whole study: Recently identified HLA-C-restricted CMV epitopes, whose presentation resists viral immunomodulation, were targeted by peptide stimulations together with well-studied HLA-B-restricted epitopes. Because public TCR beta signatures pointed to carriage of CMV infection together with the matching HLA type, the HLA type of each donor mattered for the analysis. Points the paper makes about the study in general: Cumulative frequency of public TCR beta family members discriminated carriers of CMV infection plus the relevant HLA type in this cohort and an independent roughly 350-donor cohort. In the ex vivo response, HLA-C-restricted CMV-specific TCR beta clonotypes were dominant, and in two of eight donors the single most frequent clonotype came from this HLA-C-restricted group.

Trimming removed 6 bases from V and 4 bases from J, leaving 28 bases between the germline ends. Sequences MDHEN (CDR1) and SYDVKM (CDR2) are obtained from the germline V gene. From its cysteine to its phenylalanine, the CDR3 spans 19 amino acids. Only the CDR3 portion is preserved as DNA: 57 bases, with reading frame beginning at the first base. The reads were generated on an Illumina HiSeq 1500. TCRdb trimmed the raw reads at Q25, called clones with MiXCR and kept productive beta chains. CDR3 protein sequences are deduplicated, and each keeps its most common genes and DNA. Present in this sample are approximately 120,000 distinct CDR3 sequences, roughly 32% of which were seen just once. The ten most abundant clones make up under 65% of the sample. The treatment or condition label for this specimen denotes: in vitro stimulation with specific CMV peptide epitopes to enrich CMV-specific T cells. Notes on this clonotype: The target of this receptor is not known. Base quality data are lacking; no much larger clone is found one base away.

The sequences come from CD8+ T cells from cultured PBMCs, collected from culture after CMV antigen stimulation. The V and J genes are TRBV28 and TRBJ2-4; the D segment might be TRBD1 or TRBD2, since each matches 5 bases. The sequence derives from a human donor in good health (CMV status not recorded). Some clones in this sample may be carry-over from other donors' samples. The CDR3 in this case is CASSRPFLGVKEAKNIQYF. The sequenced DNA is TGTGCCAGCAGCCGGCCCTTCCTGGGGGTGAAGGAGGCTAAAAACATTCAGTACTTC.